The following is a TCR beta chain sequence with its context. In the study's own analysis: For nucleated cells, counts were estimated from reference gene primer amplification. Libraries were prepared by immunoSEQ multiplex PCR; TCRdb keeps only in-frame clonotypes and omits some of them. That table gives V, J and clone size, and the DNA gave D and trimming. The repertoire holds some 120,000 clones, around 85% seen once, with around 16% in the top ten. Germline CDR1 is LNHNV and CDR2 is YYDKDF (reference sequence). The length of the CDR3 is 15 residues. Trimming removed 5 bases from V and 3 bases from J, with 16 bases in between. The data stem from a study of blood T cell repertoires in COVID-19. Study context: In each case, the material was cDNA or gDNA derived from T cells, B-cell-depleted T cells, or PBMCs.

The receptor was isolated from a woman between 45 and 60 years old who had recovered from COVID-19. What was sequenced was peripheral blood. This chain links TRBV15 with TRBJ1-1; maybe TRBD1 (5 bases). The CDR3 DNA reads TGTGCCACCAGCGGCGCGGGACTAGGGGACACTGAAGCTTTCTTT. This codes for CATSGAGLGDTEAFF.